In its sample, the clone carrying this T cell receptor (beta chain) was seen a few times. The data belong to a study of T-cell reconstitution after alpha-beta-depleted transplantation in children. Unique molecular identifiers tagged the TCRbeta library. Each CDR3 protein is one row after TCRdb ran MiXCR on the PCR reads. The sample has a few hundred thousand distinct CDR3 sequences, roughly 25% seen once. The input for sequencing was PBMCs, taken before TCRalphabeta/CD19-depleted stem cell transplant. This sequence originates from a girl aged 2 to 9 with Fanconi anemia, due to receive a stem cell transplant.

DNA for the CDR3: TGCAGTGCTAGTGGGGACACCTACGAGCAGTACTTC. Residues: CSASGDTYEQYF. The chain has TRBV20-1 and TRBJ2-7; weak D call: TRBD1 (6 bases). V was pared by 3 bases and J by 2 bases, with 8 bases between. CDR1 is DFQATT and CDR2 is SNEGSKA in the germline V gene (reference sequence). This CDR3 contains 12 residues.